This TCR beta chain was sequenced during a study of memory CD4+ T cells and cytomegalovirus serostatus. Regarding the study as a whole: Repertoires predicted CMV serostatus with median bootstrapped AUC of about 0.95.

This CDR3 is 15 amino acids long. In germline, CDR1 is KGHSH, CDR2 LQKENI. Deletions cut 6 bases from V and 0 bases from J, with 9 bases between. This clone was seen more than once but under ten times. Its antigen is undetermined. The method was immunoSEQ multiplex PCR; TCRdb's version includes in-frame clones alone and lacks a portion of them. The table includes tens of thousands of clones, less than 85% detected once. The sort gate was single viable CD3+CD4+CD8-CD45RO+ cells for memory CD4+ T cells. Serostatus was set by detecting CMV pp150, pp28, p38, p52 IgG. The sequencing sample was made of memory CD4+ T cells from blood. The sequence was obtained from an adult in good health and CMV-seronegative. The chain recombines TRBV18 with TRBJ2-6; D uncertain. DNA of the CDR3: TGTGCCAGCTCCCAACCGGGCTCTGGGGCCAACGTCCTGACTTTC. Amino acids: CASSQPGSGANVLTF.